This T cell receptor beta chain is from a study of cytomegalovirus exposure and HLA in healthy donors. In the study overall: Membership in the Caucasian-associated ancestry cluster was found for 75% to 90% of about 430 genotyped donors. Findings and caveats of the study: Sequencing depth across donors, presence/absence analyses assumed, was roughly uniform.

The CDR3 spans 14 residues. Germline-derived CDR1 and CDR2 are SGDLS and YYNGEE. Trimming removed 3 bases at V and 0 bases at J, with 9 bases between. With regard to this clone: Its antigen is as yet unknown.

PCR employed 60 Vbeta and 13 Jbeta primers. The repertoire was sequenced with immunoSEQ multiplex PCR; TCRdb's copy has only in-frame clones and lacks some. The listing records 150,000 or so clones. The sequence was collected from a man aged 18 to 30 in good health and CMV-seronegative. V gene TRBV9 combines with J gene TRBJ2-5; D is undetermined. Sequencing input: PBMCs. As DNA, the CDR3 is TGTGCCAGCAGCGCAAACCAGGACCAAGAGACCCAGTACTTC. Its protein is CASSANQDQETQYF.